A single TCR beta chain is shown here with its context. Diagnoses among patients were locally advanced or metastatic urothelial carcinoma. This CDR3 region has 16 residues. The ends were cut back, 4 bases at V and 0 bases at J, with 15 bases in the middle. The germline V gene encodes CDR1 MDHEN and CDR2 SYDVKM. The sample comes from a study of PD-L1 blockade in urothelial cancer. The wider study: Patients' atezolizumab regimen, 1,200 mg intravenously every 3 weeks, began in 2014. Blood was subjected to analysis at 3 weeks (second dose) and 6 weeks following treatment start.

Only in-frame clones appear in the TCRdb table, and some are missing; sequencing was by immunoSEQ multiplex PCR. The profile shows tens of thousands of clones, 81% of them singletons. The clonotype originates from a man aged 65 to 79 with urothelial cancer. V gene TRBV28 combines with J gene TRBJ1-1, with D unresolved. The source was PBMCs, collected around atezolizumab (anti-PD-L1) treatment. Here the CDR3 reads CASSSNSDMMNTEAFF. In nucleotides, the CDR3 is TGTGCCAGCAGTTCGAATTCCGACATGATGAACACTGAAGCTTTCTTT. The full variable domain, with the rest looked up from reference TRBV28 and TRBJ1-1, is DVKVTQSSRYLVKRTGEKVFLECVQDMDHENMFWYRQDPGLGLRLIYFSYDVKMKEKGDIPEGYSVSREKKERFSLILESASTNQTSMYLCASSSNSDMMNTEAFFGQGTRLTVV.